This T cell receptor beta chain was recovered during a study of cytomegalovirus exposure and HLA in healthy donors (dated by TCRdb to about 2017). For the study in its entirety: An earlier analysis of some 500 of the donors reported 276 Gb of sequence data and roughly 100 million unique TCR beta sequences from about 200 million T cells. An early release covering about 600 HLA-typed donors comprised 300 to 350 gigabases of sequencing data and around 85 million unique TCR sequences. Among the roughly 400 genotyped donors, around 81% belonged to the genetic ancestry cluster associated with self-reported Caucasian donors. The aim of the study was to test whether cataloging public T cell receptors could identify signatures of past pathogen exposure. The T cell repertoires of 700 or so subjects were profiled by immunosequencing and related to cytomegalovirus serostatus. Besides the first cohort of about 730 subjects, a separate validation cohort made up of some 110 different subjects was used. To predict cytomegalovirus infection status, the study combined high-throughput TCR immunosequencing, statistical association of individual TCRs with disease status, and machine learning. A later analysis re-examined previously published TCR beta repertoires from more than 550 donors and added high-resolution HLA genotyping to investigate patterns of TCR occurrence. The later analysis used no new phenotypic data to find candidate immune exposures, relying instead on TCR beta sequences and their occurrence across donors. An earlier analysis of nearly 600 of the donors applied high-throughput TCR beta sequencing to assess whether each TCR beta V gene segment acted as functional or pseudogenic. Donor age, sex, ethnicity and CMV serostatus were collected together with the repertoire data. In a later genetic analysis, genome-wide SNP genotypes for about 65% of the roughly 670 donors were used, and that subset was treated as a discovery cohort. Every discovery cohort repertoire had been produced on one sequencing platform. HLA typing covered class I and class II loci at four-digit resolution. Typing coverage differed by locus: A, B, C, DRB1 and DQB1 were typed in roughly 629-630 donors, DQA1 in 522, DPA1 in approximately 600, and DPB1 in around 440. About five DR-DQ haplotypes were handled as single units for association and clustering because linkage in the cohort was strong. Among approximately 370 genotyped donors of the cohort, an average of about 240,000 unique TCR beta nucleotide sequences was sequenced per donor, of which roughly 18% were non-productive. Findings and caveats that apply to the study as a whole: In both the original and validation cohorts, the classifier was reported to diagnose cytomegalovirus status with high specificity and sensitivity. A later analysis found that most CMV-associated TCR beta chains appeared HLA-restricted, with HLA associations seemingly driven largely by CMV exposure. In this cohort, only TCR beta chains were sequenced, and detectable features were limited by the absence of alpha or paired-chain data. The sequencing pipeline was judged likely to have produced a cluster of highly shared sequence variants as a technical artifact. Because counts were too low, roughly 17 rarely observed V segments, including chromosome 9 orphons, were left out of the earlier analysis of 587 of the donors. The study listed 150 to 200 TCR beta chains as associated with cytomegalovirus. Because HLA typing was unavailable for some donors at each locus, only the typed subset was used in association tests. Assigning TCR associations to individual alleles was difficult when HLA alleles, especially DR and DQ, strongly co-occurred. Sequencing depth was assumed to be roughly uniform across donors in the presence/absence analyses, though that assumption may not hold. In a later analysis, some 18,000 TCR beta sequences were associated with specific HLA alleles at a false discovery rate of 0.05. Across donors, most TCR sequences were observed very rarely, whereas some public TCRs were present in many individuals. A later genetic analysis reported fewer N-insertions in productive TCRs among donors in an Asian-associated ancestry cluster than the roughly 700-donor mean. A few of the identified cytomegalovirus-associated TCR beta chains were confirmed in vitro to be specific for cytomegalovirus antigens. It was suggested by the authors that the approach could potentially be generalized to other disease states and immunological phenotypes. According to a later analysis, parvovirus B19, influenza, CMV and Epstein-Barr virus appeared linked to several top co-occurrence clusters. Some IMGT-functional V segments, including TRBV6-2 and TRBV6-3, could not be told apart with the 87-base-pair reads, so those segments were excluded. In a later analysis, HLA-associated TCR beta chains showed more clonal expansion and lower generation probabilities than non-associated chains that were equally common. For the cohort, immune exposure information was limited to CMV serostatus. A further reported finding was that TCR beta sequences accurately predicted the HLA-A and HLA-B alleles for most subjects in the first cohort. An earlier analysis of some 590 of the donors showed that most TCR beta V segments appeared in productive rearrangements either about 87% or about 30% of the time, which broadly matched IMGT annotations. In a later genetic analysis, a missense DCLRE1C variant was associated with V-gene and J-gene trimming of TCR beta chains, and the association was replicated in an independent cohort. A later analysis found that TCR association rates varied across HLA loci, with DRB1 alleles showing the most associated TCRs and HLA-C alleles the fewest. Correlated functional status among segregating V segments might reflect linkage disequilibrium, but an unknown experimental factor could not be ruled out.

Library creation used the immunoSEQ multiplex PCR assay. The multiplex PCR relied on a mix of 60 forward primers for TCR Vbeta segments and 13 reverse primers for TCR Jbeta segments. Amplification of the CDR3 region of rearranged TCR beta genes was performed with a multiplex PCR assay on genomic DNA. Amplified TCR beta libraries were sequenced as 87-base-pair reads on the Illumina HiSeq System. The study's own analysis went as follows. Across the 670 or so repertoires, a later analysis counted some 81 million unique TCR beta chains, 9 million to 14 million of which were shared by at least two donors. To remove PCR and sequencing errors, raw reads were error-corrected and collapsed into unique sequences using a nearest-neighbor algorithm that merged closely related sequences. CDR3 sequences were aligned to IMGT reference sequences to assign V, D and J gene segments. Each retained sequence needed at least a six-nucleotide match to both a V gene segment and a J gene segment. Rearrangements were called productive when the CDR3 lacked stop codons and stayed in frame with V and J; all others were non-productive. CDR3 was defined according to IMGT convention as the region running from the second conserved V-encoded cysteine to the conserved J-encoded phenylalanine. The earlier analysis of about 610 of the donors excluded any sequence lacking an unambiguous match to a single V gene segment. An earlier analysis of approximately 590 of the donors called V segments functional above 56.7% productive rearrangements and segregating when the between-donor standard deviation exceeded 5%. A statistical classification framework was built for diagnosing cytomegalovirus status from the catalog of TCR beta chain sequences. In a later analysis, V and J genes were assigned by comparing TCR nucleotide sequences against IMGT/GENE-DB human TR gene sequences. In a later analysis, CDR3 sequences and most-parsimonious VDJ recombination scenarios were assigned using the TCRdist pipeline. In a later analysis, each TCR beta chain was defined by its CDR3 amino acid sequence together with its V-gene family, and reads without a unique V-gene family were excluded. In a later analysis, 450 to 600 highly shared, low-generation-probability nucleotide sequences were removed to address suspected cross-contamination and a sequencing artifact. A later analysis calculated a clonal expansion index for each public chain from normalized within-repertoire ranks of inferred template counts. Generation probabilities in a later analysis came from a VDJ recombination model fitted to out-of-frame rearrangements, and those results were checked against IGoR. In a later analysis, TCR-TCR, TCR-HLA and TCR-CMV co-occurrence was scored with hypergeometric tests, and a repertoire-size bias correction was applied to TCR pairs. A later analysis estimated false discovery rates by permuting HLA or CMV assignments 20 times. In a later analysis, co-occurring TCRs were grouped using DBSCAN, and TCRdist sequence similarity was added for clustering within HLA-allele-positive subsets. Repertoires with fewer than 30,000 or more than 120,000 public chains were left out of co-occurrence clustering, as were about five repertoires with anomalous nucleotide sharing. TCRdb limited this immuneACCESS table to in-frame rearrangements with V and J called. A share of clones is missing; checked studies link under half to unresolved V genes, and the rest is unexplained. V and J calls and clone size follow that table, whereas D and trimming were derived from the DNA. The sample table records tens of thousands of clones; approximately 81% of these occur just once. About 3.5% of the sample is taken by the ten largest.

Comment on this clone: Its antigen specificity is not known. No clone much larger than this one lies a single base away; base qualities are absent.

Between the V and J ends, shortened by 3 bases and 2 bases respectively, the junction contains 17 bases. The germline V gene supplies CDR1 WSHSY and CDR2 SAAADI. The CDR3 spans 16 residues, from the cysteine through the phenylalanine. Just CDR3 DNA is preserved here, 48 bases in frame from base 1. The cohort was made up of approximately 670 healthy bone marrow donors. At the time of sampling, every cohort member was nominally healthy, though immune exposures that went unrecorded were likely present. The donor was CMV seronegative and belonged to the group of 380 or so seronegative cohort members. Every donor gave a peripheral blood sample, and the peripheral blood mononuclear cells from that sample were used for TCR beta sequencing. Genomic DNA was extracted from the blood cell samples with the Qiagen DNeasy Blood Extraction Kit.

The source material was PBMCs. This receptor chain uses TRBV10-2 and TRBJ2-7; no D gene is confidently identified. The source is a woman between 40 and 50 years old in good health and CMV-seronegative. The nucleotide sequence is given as TGCGCCAGCAGTGATAGGAGTAAACACAACACCTACGAGCAGTACTTC. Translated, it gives CASSDRSKHNTYEQYF.